One T cell receptor beta chain is described in this entry. Its antigen is not identified. This record comes from a study of beta chain features in type 1 diabetes. At the level of the study: Examination covered around 100 million sorted cells spanning all samples. The study, taken as a whole, reports: Type 1 diabetes patients had moderately but significantly shorter TCRB CDR3s in all four CD4+ subsets. A pattern of fewer insertions and more deletions at VDJ junctions was seen in type 1 diabetes patients. Sequencing used cDNA, and cells with high TCR expression could therefore be over-represented.

Every isolated RNA sample was fully reverse transcribed, so sequencing captured expressed TCRB transcripts. Measured with immunoSEQ multiplex PCR; TCRdb has only the in-frame clones, and not every one. The table shows about 390,000 clones, with over 8.5% occurring only once. Central memory, naive, regulatory and stem cell-like memory CD4+ cells were sorted by CD45RO/CCR7/CD25/CD127/CD95/CD27. Trimming removed 5 bases from V and 8 bases from J; junction bases left unmatched: 15. The V gene's germline CDR1 is SGHNT and CDR2 YENEEA. The CDR3 runs 16 residues. Sample: central memory CD4+ T cells from blood. The V and J genes are TRBV11-3 and TRBJ2-1, with 7 bases lining up with TRBD2. The TCR originated in a young man with type 1 diabetes. CDR3 coding DNA: TGTGCCAGCAGCCCGCTGGGGGGGAGTGGTTATGATGAGCAGTTCTTC. Amino acid sequence: CASSPLGGSGYDEQFF.